A selection of T cell receptor beta chains follows, all from one sample in a study of T cell repertoires in cytomegalovirus infection. No antigen has been assigned to these receptors. TCRdb ran MiXCR on the reads and lists one entry per CDR3 protein. This table has approximately 730,000 distinct CDR3 sequences, almost 30% appearing once. This material consisted of cultured CD8+ T cells from PBMCs, taken from culture after CMV antigen stimulation. All receptors derive from a human donor in good health (CMV status not recorded). Some clones in this sample may be carry-over from other donors' samples. CDR3s include the opening cysteine and the closing phenylalanine or tryptophan. A D gene is named only where the DNA matches it firmly. The size field is filled for only some rows; it gives once, few, many or a size class.

j_gene | d_gene | abundance | v_gene | CDR3aa | CDR3nt
TRBJ2-7 | - | - | TRBV6-1 | CASSETQGPPEDEQYF | TGTGCCAGCAGTGAAACCCAAGGACCCCCGGAGGACGAGCAGTACTTC
TRBJ1-2 | - | - | TRBV12-3/TRBV12-4 | CASSNRVNYGYTF | TGTGCCAGCAGTAACAGGGTCAACTATGGCTACACCTTC
TRBJ1-2 | - | - | TRBV29-1 | CSCQDRGYGYTF | TGCAGCTGCCAGGATAGGGGCTATGGCTACACCTTC
TRBJ1-5 | - | - | TRBV12-3/TRBV12-4 | CASSQWNSNQPQHF | TGTGCCAGCAGCCAGTGGAATAGCAATCAGCCCCAGCATTTT
TRBJ2-2 | - | - | TRBV6-2/TRBV6-3 | CAIRGGLAGELFF | TGTGCCATCCGTGGGGGGCTGGCCGGGGAGCTGTTTTTT
TRBJ2-5 | - | - | TRBV12-3/TRBV12-4 | CASTPDKGFQTRYF | TGTGCCAGCACCCCCGACAAGGGGTTTCAGACCCGGTACTTC
TRBJ1-4 | - | many | TRBV7-6 | CASSLLGATNEKLFF | TGTGCCAGCAGCTTACTGGGAGCAACTAATGAAAAACTGTTTTTT
TRBJ1-2 | - | - | TRBV4-1 | CASSQDPVEGYYGYTF | TGCGCCAGCAGCCAAGATCCTGTTGAGGGGTACTATGGCTACACCTTC
TRBJ2-7 | - | - | TRBV15 | CATSRDRAGSVVVDEQYF | TGTGCCACCAGCAGAGACAGGGCGGGGTCTGTCGTGGTTGACGAGCAGTACTTC
TRBJ1-5 | - | many | TRBV7-8 | CASQLTGSNQPQHF | TGTGCCAGCCAACTCACTGGGAGCAATCAGCCCCAGCATTTT
TRBJ2-1 | TRBD2 | - | TRBV5-4 | CASSLEWLAEMNEQFF | TGTGCCAGCAGCTTGGAGTGGCTAGCGGAGATGAATGAGCAGTTCTTC
TRBJ1-1 | - | - | TRBV6-2/TRBV6-3 | CASSSDRILTEAFF | TGTGCCAGCAGTTCTGACAGAATCCTTACTGAAGCTTTCTTT
TRBJ1-1 | - | - | TRBV7-6 | CASSLGAGHMNTEAFF | TGTGCCAGCAGCTTAGGTGCAGGCCATATGAACACTGAAGCTTTCTTT
TRBJ2-5 | - | many | TRBV7-9 | CASSLATGETQYF | TGTGCCAGCAGCTTAGCAACCGGAGAGACCCAGTACTTC
TRBJ2-1 | - | few | TRBV15 | CATSNPWGAYNEQFF | TGTGCCACCAGCAATCCATGGGGCGCTTACAATGAGCAGTTCTTC
TRBJ1-2 | TRBD1 | few | TRBV10-3 | CAISEPRQGSSYGYTF | TGTGCCATCAGTGAACCAAGACAGGGATCAAGCTATGGCTACACCTTC
TRBJ2-5 | - | few | TRBV6-5 | CASRRGRETQYF | TGTGCCAGCAGGCGGGGCCGAGAGACCCAGTACTTC
TRBJ1-4 | - | many | TRBV7-2 | CASSLNRVAREKLFF | TGTGCCAGCAGCTTAAACAGGGTGGCAAGGGAAAAACTGTTTTTT
TRBJ1-2 | - | many | TRBV7-9 | CASSLEGWRGYTF | TGTGCCAGCAGCTTAGAGGGTTGGCGTGGCTACACCTTC
TRBJ1-5 | TRBD1 | few | TRBV12-3/TRBV12-4 | CASSLPDRGWDQPQHF | TGTGCCAGCAGTCTTCCGGACAGGGGCTGGGATCAGCCCCAGCATTTT
TRBJ2-5 | - | - | TRBV4-1 | CASSQNQETQYF | TGCGCCAGCAGCCAAAACCAAGAGACCCAGTACTTC
TRBJ2-1 | TRBD1 | - | TRBV7-6 | CASSFRTGGPYNEQFF | TGTGCCAGCAGCTTCCGGACAGGGGGCCCCTACAATGAGCAGTTCTTC
TRBJ1-6 | TRBD1 | - | TRBV5-6 | CASSTYRDRGNSPLHF | TGTGCCAGCAGCACGTACCGGGACAGGGGAAATTCACCCCTCCACTTT
TRBJ1-1 | - | - | TRBV19 | CASNPGMNTEAFF | TGTGCCAGTAACCCGGGCATGAACACTGAAGCTTTCTTT
TRBJ2-7 | - | once | TRBV5-1 | CASSSELYEQYF | TGCGCCAGCAGCTCGGAGCTCTACGAGCAGTACTTC
TRBJ1-1 | TRBD1 | many | TRBV12-3/TRBV12-4 | CASSFTPPDRAVQAFF | TGTGCCAGCAGTTTTACCCCCCCGGACAGGGCCGTGCAAGCTTTCTTT
TRBJ1-1 | - | - | TRBV7-6 | CASSLGPRGVWGNTEAFF | TGTGCCAGCAGCTTAGGCCCTCGCGGTGTATGGGGGAACACTGAAGCTTTCTTT
TRBJ2-2 | TRBD2 | many | TRBV7-6 | CASSLEGGGAPGELFF | TGTGCCAGCAGCTTAGAAGGCGGGGGGGCCCCCGGGGAGCTGTTTTTT
TRBJ2-3 | TRBD2 | few | TRBV7-2 | CASSYPGTSGPISTDTQYF | TGTGCCAGCAGCTACCCCGGGACTAGCGGTCCTATTAGCACAGATACGCAGTATTTT
TRBJ2-2 | TRBD1 | - | TRBV7-9 | CASSPVDREYHTGELFF | TGTGCCAGCAGCCCCGTTGACAGGGAATATCACACCGGGGAGCTGTTTTTT
TRBJ1-2 | - | - | TRBV7-9 | CASSLQAAGYTF | TGTGCCAGCAGCTTACAGGCCGCCGGCTACACCTTC
TRBJ2-1 | TRBD1 | - | TRBV27 | CASSFPGQGALVNEQFF | TGTGCCAGCAGTTTCCCGGGACAGGGGGCGTTAGTCAATGAGCAGTTCTTC
TRBJ2-3 | - | few | TRBV19 | CASSPGVGDTQYF | TGTGCCAGTAGTCCGGGAGTTGGCGATACGCAGTATTTT
TRBJ1-1 | - | - | TRBV19 | CASSAHLGLRSDAEAFF | TGTGCCAGTAGTGCTCATTTGGGACTCCGGTCGGACGCTGAAGCTTTCTTT
TRBJ1-2 | TRBD1 | - | TRBV7-6 | CASSQGASGYTF | TGTGCCAGCAGCCAGGGGGCGAGCGGCTACACCTTC
TRBJ2-4 | TRBD2 | - | TRBV7-9 | CASSFDSGGALENIQYF | TGTGCCAGCAGCTTCGATAGCGGGGGGGCCTTAGAAAACATTCAGTACTTC
TRBJ2-2 | - | - | TRBV7-9 | CASSLAKRQNTGELFF | TGTGCCAGCAGCTTAGCGAAGAGGCAGAACACCGGGGAGCTGTTTTTT
TRBJ2-7 | - | few | TRBV15 | CATSRERGFYEQYF | TGTGCCACCAGCAGAGAAAGGGGGTTCTACGAGCAGTACTTT
TRBJ1-3 | - | few | TRBV5-6 | CASSPGPSYGSGNTIYF | TGTGCCAGCAGCCCGGGCCCATCCTATGGCTCTGGAAACACCATATATTTT
TRBJ2-7 | TRBD2 | few | TRBV27 | CASSAGTSGLYEQYF | TGTGCCAGCAGTGCGGGGACTAGCGGTCTCTACGAGCAGTACTTC
TRBJ2-3 | TRBD2 | many | TRBV7-2 | CASSFAGGSTDTQYF | TGTGCCAGCAGCTTCGCGGGGGGGAGCACAGATACGCAGTATTTT
TRBJ2-1 | TRBD1 | - | TRBV12-3/TRBV12-4 | CASSSTGTGPGNEQFF | TGTGCCAGCAGTTCAACGGGGACAGGGCCGGGCAATGAGCAGTTCTTC
TRBJ2-1 | - | few | TRBV14 | CASSQDLAFGQFF | TGTGCCAGCAGCCAAGACCTAGCATTCGGGCAGTTCTTC
TRBJ2-3 | - | - | TRBV10-2 | CASSEVSTDTQYF | TGCGCCAGCAGTGAAGTCAGCACAGATACGCAGTATTTT
TRBJ2-7 | - | few | TRBV5-3 | CASSRVREDYEQYF | TGTGCCAGTTCGAGGGTGCGCGAGGACTACGAGCAGTACTTC
TRBJ1-5 | - | few | TRBV28 | CASSHSDGNQPQHF | TGTGCCAGCAGTCATTCAGACGGGAATCAGCCCCAGCATTTT